The clone carrying this T cell receptor (beta chain) has a single count. The data were obtained in a study of cytomegalovirus exposure and HLA in healthy donors. CDR3 length: 14 amino acids. Germline lookup yields CDR1 SEHNR and CDR2 FQNEAQ (reference sequence). Losses at the gene ends were 1 base for V and 4 bases for J; bases not matched to a gene: 3. The primer mix had 60 Vbeta and 13 Jbeta primers. Only in-frame clones appear in the TCRdb table, and some are missing; sequencing was by immunoSEQ multiplex PCR. The sample holds some 170,000 clones, approximately 75% seen once. The chain combines TRBV7-9 with TRBJ1-1; 7 positions agree with TRBD1. The origin of this receptor is a young man in good health and CMV-seropositive. What was sequenced was PBMCs. The CDR3 DNA follows: TGTGCCAGCAGCTTAGGTTCAGGGGGCACTGAAGCTTTCTTT. Translated: CASSLGSGGTEAFF.